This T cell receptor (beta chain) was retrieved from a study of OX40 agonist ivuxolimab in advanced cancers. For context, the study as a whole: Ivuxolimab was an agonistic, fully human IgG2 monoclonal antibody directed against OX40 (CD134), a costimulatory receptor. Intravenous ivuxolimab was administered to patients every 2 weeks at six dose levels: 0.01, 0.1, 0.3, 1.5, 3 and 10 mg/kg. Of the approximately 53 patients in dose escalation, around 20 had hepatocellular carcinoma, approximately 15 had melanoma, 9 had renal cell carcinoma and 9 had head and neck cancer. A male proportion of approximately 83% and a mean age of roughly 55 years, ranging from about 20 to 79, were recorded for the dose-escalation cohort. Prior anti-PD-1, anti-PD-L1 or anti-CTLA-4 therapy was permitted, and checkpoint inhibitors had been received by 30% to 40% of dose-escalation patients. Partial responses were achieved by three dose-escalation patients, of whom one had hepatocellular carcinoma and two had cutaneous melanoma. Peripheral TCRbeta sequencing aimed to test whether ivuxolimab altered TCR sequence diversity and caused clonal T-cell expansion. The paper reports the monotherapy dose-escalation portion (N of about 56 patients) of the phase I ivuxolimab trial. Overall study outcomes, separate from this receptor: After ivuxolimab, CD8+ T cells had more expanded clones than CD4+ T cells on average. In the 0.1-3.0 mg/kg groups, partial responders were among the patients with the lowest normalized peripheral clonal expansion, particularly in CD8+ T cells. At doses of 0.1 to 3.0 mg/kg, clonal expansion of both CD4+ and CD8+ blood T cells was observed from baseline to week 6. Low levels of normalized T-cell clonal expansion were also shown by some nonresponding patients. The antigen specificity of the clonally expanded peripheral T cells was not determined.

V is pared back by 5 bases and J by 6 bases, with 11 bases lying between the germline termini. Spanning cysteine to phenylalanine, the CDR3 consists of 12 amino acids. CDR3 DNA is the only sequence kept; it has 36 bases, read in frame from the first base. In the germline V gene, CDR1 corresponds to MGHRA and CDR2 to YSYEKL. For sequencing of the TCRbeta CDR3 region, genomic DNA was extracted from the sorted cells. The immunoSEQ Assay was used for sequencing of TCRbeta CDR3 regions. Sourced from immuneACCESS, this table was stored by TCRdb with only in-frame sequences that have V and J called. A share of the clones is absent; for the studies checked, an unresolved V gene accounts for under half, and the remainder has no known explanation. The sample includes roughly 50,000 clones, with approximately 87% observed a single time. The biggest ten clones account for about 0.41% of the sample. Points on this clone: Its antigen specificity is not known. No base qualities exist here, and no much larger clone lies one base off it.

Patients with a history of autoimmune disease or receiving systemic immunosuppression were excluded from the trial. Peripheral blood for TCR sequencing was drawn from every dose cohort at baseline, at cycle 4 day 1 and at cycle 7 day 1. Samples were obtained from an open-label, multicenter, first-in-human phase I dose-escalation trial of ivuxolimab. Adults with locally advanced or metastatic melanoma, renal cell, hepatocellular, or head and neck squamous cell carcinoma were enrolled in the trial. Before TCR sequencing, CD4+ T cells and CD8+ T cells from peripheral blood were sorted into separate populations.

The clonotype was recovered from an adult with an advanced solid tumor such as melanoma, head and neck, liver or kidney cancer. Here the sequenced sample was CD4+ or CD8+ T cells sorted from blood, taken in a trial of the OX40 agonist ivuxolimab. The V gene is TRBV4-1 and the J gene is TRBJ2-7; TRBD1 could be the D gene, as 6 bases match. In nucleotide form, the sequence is TGCGCCAGCAGCGGGACAAAACCCGAGCAGTACTTC. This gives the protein CASSGTKPEQYF.